Presented here are 28 T cell receptor beta chains from one specimen sequenced in a study of blood T cell repertoires in COVID-19. Assay: immunoSEQ multiplex PCR; the TCRdb copy retains only in-frame clones and omits some. The repertoire has 300,000 or so clones, around nine tenths of them found once; the top ten carry 1%. Specimen: peripheral blood. These receptor sequences come from a middle-aged man with active or convalescent COVID-19.

This chain uses TRBV5-4 with TRBJ2-3; TRBD2 agrees at 8 bases. Germline V gene sequence: CDR1 SGHNT, CDR2 YYREEE (reference sequence). There are 16 residues in the CDR3. With V trimmed by 2 bases and J by 2 bases, 7 bases remained unmatched. The CDR3 region is CASSFRAGGVTDTQYF. CDR3 bases: TGTGCCAGCAGCTTTCGCGCGGGGGGCGTCACAGATACGCAGTATTTT.

V is TRBV6-1 and J is TRBJ1-5; tentatively, D is TRBD1 (6 bases). The CDR3 sequence is 19 residues long. Germline lookup yields CDR1 MNHNS and CDR2 SASEGT. Trimming shortened V by 0 bases and J by 0 bases, and 18 bases separated the two germline ends. The CDR3 sequence is CASSEAWGGQVYSNQPQHF. Written as DNA, the CDR3 is TGTGCCAGCAGTGAAGCGTGGGGGGGACAAGTTTATAGCAATCAGCCCCAGCATTTT.

Of note for this clone: A junction boundary mismatches the germline segment, possibly from a read error. Other nucleotide sequences from this sample produce the same CDR3. V usage is TRBV19 and J usage is TRBJ1-2, with D unclear. The CDR3 covers 11 residues. Germline V gives CDR1 LNHDA, CDR2 SQIVND (reference sequence). The chain's CDR3 is CASIGNYGYTF. CDR3 in DNA: TGTGCTAGTATCGGTAACTATGGCTACACCTTC.

J is TRBJ2-2 and V is TRBV7-9, with D unclear. The CDR3 is 16 amino acids. Germline V gene sequence: CDR1 SEHNR, CDR2 FQNEAQ (reference sequence). Trimming removed 4 bases at V and 1 base at J, with 13 bases between. CDR3 loop: CASSSRISGNTGELFF. DNA for the CDR3: TGTGCCAGCAGCTCCCGGATCTCGGGGAACACCGGGGAGCTGTTTTTT.

This chain connects TRBV7-9 to TRBJ2-7, with TRBD1 matching 7 bases. The CDR3 totals 17 residues. V lost 4 bases to trimming and J lost 2 bases; unmatched junction nucleotides: 14. Germline V gives CDR1 SEHNR, CDR2 FQNEAQ (reference sequence). CDR3 DNA sequence: TGTGCCAGCAGCTCCCAAACCTTGACAGGGAAAGCCTACGAGCAGTACTTC. This sequence encodes CASSSQTLTGKAYEQYF.

V is TRBV20-1 and J is TRBJ2-1; no reliable D call. The CDR3 spans 11 residues. V lost 2 bases to trimming and J lost 9 bases, with 8 bases between them. Germline CDR1 reads DFQATT; CDR2 reads SNEGSKA (reference sequence). The CDR3: CSARPFSEQFF. CDR3 nucleotide sequence: TGCAGTGCTAGACCCTTCTCTGAGCAGTTCTTC.

This clone came up once. The V call is TRBV4-2, the J call TRBJ1-2; the match to TRBD1 covers 9 bases. The length of the CDR3 is 14 residues. Germline V gives CDR1 LGHNA, CDR2 YNFKEQ. The V gene end was trimmed by 3 bases and the J gene end by 5 bases; junction bases not matched to a gene: 4. The CDR3 DNA is TGTGCCAGCAGCCAGGACGGGACAGGGTATGGCTACACCTTC. Translated: CASSQDGTGYGYTF.

This chain connects TRBV3-1 (or the pseudogene TRBV3-2) to TRBJ2-2; no firm D call. This CDR3 has 15 residues. Germline V lookup: CDR1 LGHDT, CDR2 YNNKEL (reference sequence). The V end lost 4 bases, the J end lost 5 bases, and 14 bases lay between the germline ends. The CDR3 nucleotides read TGTGCCAGCAGCCGGTACCGAACAACGACCGGGGAGCTGTTTTTT. Translation: CASSRYRTTTGELFF.

In its sample, this clone was seen a few times. The chain combines TRBV5-1 with TRBJ1-1, with 12 nucleotides matching TRBD1. Germline loops: CDR1 SGHRS, CDR2 YFSETQ. The CDR3 runs 16 residues. The V and J ends lost 0 bases and 7 bases, in that order; junction bases with no gene match: 7. CDR3 amino acids: CASSLAWDRGPSEAFF. The CDR3 nucleotides read TGCGCCAGCAGCTTGGCCTGGGACAGGGGGCCGAGTGAAGCTTTCTTT.

The chain couples TRBV18 to TRBJ1-2, with 7 bases fitting TRBD1. This CDR3 contains 15 residues. Germline V gene lookup returns CDR1 KGHSH and CDR2 LQKENI. With V trimmed by 3 bases and J by 3 bases, 7 bases remained unmatched. CDR3 DNA sequence: TGTGCCAGCTCACCTACACAGGGGTTGGACTATGGCTACACCTTC. Translating gives CASSPTQGLDYGYTF.

The chain joins TRBV19 to TRBJ1-4; D is unclear. Germline V gives CDR1 LNHDA, CDR2 SQIVND (reference sequence). CDR3 length: 14 residues. Trimming cost V 1 base and J 4 bases, with 7 bases left between them. CDR3 loop: CASSIGGINEKLFF. DNA for the CDR3: TGTGCCAGTAGTATAGGCGGGATTAATGAAAAACTGTTTTTT.

The rearrangement uses TRBV19 and TRBJ2-7; D may be TRBD2 (6 bases). Germline CDR1 reads LNHDA; CDR2 reads SQIVND (reference sequence). CDR3 length: 15 residues. V shed 1 base and J shed 2 bases, with 12 bases lying between them. CDR3 in amino acids: CASSIGLEGTYEQYF. The CDR3 region has the DNA TGTGCCAGTAGTATAGGGCTGGAGGGAACCTACGAGCAGTACTTC. The whole variable domain, filled in from reference TRBV19 and TRBJ2-7, reads DGGITQSPKYLFRKEGQNVTLSCEQNLNHDAMYWYRQDPGQGLRLIYYSQIVNDFQKGDIAEGYSVSREKKESFPLTVTSAQKNPTAFYLCASSIGLEGTYEQYFGPGTRLTVT.

The genes are TRBV24-1 and TRBJ2-1; no clear D. The CDR3 totals 16 residues. Trimming removed 3 bases from V and 2 bases from J, with 13 bases in between. Germline lookup yields CDR1 KGHDR and CDR2 SFDVKD. This CDR3 reads CATSDNVKPTYNEQFF. DNA for the CDR3: TGTGCCACCAGTGATAACGTTAAACCTACCTACAATGAGCAGTTCTTC.

The gene calls are TRBV19 and TRBJ2-3; maybe TRBD2 (6 bases). CDR3 length: 17 amino acids. V was trimmed by 6 bases and J by 2 bases, leaving 21 bases between them. Germline V gene lookup returns CDR1 LNHDA and CDR2 SQIVND (reference sequence). This CDR3 is CASSPIPGLIITDTQYF. The CDR3 DNA reads TGTGCCAGTAGCCCTATTCCGGGACTCATAATCACAGATACGCAGTATTTT.

The V gene is TRBV6-5, the J gene TRBJ2-5, with TRBD2 matching 8 bases. Trimming took 6 bases from V and 4 from J; bases not matched to a gene: 7. Germline V CDR1 and CDR2: MNHEY, SVGAGI. This CDR3 contains 14 residues. CDR3 nucleotides: TGTGCCAGCAGACCGAGCGGGAGCGGAGAGACCCAGTACTTC. The encoded protein is CASRPSGSGETQYF.

The chain is built from TRBV5-1 and TRBJ2-1; the match to TRBD2 covers 10 bases. V lost 0 bases and J lost 10; bases outside the gene matches: 10. Germline CDR1 and CDR2: SGHRS and YFSETQ. The CDR3 totals 16 residues. The CDR3 reads CASSLGASGRRGEQFF. The DNA for the CDR3 is TGCGCCAGCAGCTTGGGGGCTAGCGGGAGACGAGGAGAGCAGTTCTTC.

The V gene is TRBV14, the J gene TRBJ1-6, with 9 bases matching TRBD1. This CDR3 region has 16 residues. Germline V gene lookup returns CDR1 SGHDN and CDR2 FVKESK. V was clipped by 2 bases and J by 10 bases; unmatched bases: 9. CDR3 sequence (DNA): TGTGCCAGCAGCCAACTTACAGGGGGCCCTGAGTCACCCCTCCACTTT. It encodes CASSQLTGGPESPLHF.

This chain connects TRBV19 to TRBJ1-2, with 7 bases that match TRBD1. The CDR3 runs to 15 residues. CDR1 LNHDA and CDR2 SQIVND come from the germline V gene (reference sequence). The V and J ends lost 6 bases and 4 bases, in that order; junction bases with no gene match: 11. CDR3 amino acids: CASSGTARRSYGYTF. The CDR3, as DNA: TGTGCCAGTAGCGGGACAGCCCGAAGGAGCTATGGCTACACCTTC.

This clone was seen just once. This chain joins TRBV4-1 and TRBJ1-3; TRBD1 matches at 9 bases. The CDR3 extends over 17 amino acids. The V and J ends lost 5 bases and 4 bases, in that order; junction bases with no gene match: 12. The V gene's germline CDR1 is MGHRA and CDR2 YSYEKL. The CDR3 loop reads CASSSRTGTGIGNTIYF. The CDR3 DNA reads as TGCGCCAGCAGCTCAAGAACCGGGACAGGGATCGGAAACACCATATATTTT.

For the CDR3, the DNA is TGTGCCAGCAGCGTGACTAGCGGCAACTACGAGCAGTACTTC. Its protein product is CASSVTSGNYEQYF. This chain joins TRBV28 and TRBJ2-7; 9 nucleotides line up with TRBD2. The CDR3 has 14 amino acids. Germline V gives CDR1 MDHEN, CDR2 SYDVKM. The J segment lost 3 bases and the V segment lost 6 bases, leaving 6 bases of the junction unmatched. Looking up the rest from reference TRBV28 and TRBJ2-7 gives the full variable domain: DVKVTQSSRYLVKRTGEKVFLECVQDMDHENMFWYRQDPGLGLRLIYFSYDVKMKEKGDIPEGYSVSREKKERFSLILESASTNQTSMYLCASSVTSGNYEQYFGPGTRLTVT.

The chain joins TRBV27 to TRBJ1-4; D is ambiguous. V dropped 0 bases and J dropped 0 bases, with 11 bases sitting between them. The CDR3 contains 17 residues. In germline, CDR1 is MNHEY, CDR2 SMNVEV (reference sequence). The CDR3: CASSLSGWTPTNEKLFF. CDR3 nucleotide sequence: TGTGCCAGCAGTTTATCGGGTTGGACTCCAACTAATGAAAAACTGTTTTTT.

The chain joins TRBV19 to TRBJ1-5; a weak D match, TRBD1 (5 bases). V was clipped by 4 bases and J by 0 bases, with 7 bases between them. The CDR3 runs to 14 residues. Germline-derived CDR1 and CDR2 are LNHDA and SQIVND (reference sequence). The chain's CDR3 is CASSRTNSNQPQHF. Written as DNA, the CDR3 is TGTGCCAGTAGTAGGACAAATAGCAATCAGCCCCAGCATTTT.

For this clone: Other DNA sequences in the sample encode the same CDR3. The gene calls are TRBV3-1 (or the pseudogene TRBV3-2) and TRBJ2-7; 9 nucleotides align to TRBD1. V dropped 3 bases and J dropped 0; count of bases not matched to a gene: 6. This CDR3 has 16 residues. From germline, CDR1 is LGHDT and CDR2 YNNKEL (reference sequence). As DNA, the CDR3 is TGTGCCAGCAGCCAGCTGCCGGGACAGGGCTCCTACGAGCAGTACTTC. It translates to CASSQLPGQGSYEQYF.

This chain links TRBV5-1 with TRBJ2-7; weak D call: TRBD1 (6 bases). The CDR3 has 16 residues. Germline CDR1 is SGHRS and CDR2 is YFSETQ. V lost 2 bases to trimming and J lost 0 bases, with 15 bases between them. For the CDR3, the DNA is TGCGCCAGCAGCTTTCAAGGGCAGGGGAGCTCCTACGAGCAGTACTTC. This translates into CASSFQGQGSSYEQYF.

This clone was counted between two and nine times. The rearrangement uses TRBV3-1 (or the pseudogene TRBV3-2) and TRBJ1-4; TRBD1 is a possible D gene (5 bases). CDR3 length: 13 amino acids. In germline, CDR1 is LGHDT, CDR2 YNNKEL (reference sequence). V was pared by 1 base and J by 12 bases, with 12 bases between. The CDR3 DNA reads as TGTGCCAGCAGCCAAGGTGGGGCAACCGAACTGTTTTTT. It yields the protein CASSQGGATELFF.

The rearrangement links TRBV2 to TRBJ2-1; 12 positions match TRBD2. This CDR3 comprises 14 residues. V lost 6 bases, J lost 7 bases, and 4 bases stayed unmatched. In germline, CDR1 is SNHLY, CDR2 FYNNEI. The CDR3: CASRTSGRTNEQFF. DNA of the CDR3: TGTGCCAGCAGGACTAGCGGGAGAACGAATGAGCAGTTCTTC.

The chain couples TRBV3-1 (or the pseudogene TRBV3-2) to TRBJ2-5; the match to TRBD2 covers 7 bases. CDR1 and CDR2 (germline): LGHDT, YNNKEL (reference sequence). With 1 base clipped from V and 1 base from J, the junction kept 9 bases outside the gene matches. This CDR3 contains 17 residues. The chain's CDR3 is CASSQGWSSGVQETQYF. The CDR3 DNA reads TGTGCCAGCAGCCAAGGGTGGTCAAGCGGGGTCCAAGAGACCCAGTACTTC.

V and J are TRBV18 and TRBJ1-4; weak D call: TRBD1 (6 bases). V gave up 1 base and J gave up 3 bases, with 15 bases separating them. The CDR3 extends over 17 amino acids. CDR1 and CDR2 (germline): KGHSH, LQKENI. The CDR3 DNA is TGTGCCAGCTCACCACTGGCACCGGGACAATCTAATGAAAAACTGTTTTTT. It codes for CASSPLAPGQSNEKLFF. The full variable domain, completed using reference TRBV18 and TRBJ1-4, is NAGVMQNPRHLVRRRGQEARLRCSPMKGHSHVYWYRQLPEEGLKFMVYLQKENIIDESGMPKERFSAEFPKEGPSILRIQQVVRGDSAAYFCASSPLAPGQSNEKLFFGSGTQLSVL.